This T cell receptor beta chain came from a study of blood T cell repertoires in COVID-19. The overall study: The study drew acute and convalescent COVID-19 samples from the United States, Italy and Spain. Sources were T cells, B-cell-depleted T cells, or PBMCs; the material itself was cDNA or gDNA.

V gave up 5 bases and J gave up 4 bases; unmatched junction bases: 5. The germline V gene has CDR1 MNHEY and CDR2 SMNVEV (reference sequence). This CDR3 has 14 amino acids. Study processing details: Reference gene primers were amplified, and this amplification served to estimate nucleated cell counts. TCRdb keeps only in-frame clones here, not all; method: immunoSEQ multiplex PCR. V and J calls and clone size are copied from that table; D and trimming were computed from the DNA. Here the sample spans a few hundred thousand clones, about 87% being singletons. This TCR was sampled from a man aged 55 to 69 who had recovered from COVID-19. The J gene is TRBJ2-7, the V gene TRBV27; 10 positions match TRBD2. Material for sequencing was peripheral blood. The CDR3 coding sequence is TGTGCCAGCAGTCTAGCGGGAGCGGGTTACGAGCAGTACTTC. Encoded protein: CASSLAGAGYEQYF.